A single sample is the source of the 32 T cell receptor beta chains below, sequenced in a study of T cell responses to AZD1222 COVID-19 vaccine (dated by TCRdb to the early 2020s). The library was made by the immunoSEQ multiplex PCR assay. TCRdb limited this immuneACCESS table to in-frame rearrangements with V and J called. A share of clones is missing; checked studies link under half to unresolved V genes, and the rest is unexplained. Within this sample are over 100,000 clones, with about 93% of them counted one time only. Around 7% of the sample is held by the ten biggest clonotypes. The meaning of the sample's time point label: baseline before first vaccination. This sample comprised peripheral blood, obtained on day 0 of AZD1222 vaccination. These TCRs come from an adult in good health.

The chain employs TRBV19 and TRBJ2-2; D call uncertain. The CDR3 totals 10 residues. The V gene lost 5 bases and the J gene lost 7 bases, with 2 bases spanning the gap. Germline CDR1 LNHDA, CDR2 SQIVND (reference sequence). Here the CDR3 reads CASSLGELFF. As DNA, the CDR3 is TGTGCCAGTAGTCTCGGGGAGCTGTTTTTT.

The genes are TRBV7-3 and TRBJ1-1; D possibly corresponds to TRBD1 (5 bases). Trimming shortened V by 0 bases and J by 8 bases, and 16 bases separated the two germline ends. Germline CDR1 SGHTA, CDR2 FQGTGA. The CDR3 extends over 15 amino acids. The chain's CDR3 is CASSLTGVWRDEAFF. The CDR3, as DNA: TGTGCCAGCAGCTTAACGGGGGTTTGGAGAGACGAAGCTTTCTTT.

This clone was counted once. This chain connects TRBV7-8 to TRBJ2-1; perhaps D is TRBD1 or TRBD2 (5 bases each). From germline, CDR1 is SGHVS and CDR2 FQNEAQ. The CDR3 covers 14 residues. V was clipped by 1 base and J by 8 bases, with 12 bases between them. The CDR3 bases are TGTGCCAGCAGCTTAGGGCAGAGAGGGGATGAGCAGTTCTTC. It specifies CASSLGQRGDEQFF.

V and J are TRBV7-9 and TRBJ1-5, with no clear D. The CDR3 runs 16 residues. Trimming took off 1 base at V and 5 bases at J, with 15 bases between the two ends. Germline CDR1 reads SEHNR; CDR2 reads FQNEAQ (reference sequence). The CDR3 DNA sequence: TGTGCCAGCAGCTTAGGTTCGGGAGGAGATGATCAGCCCCAGCATTTT. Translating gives CASSLGSGGDDQPQHF.

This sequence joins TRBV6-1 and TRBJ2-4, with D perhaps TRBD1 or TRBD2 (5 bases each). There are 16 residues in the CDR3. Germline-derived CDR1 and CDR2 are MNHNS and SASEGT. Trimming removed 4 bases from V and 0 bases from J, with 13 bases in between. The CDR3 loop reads CASSGGTFLAKNIQYF. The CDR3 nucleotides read TGTGCCAGCAGTGGGGGGACCTTCTTAGCCAAAAACATTCAGTACTTC.

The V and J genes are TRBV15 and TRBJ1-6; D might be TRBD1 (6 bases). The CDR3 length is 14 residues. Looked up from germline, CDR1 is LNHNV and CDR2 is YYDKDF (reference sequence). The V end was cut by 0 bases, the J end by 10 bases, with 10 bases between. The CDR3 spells CATSREGGGSPLHF. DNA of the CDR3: TGTGCCACCAGCAGAGAAGGGGGTGGATCACCCCTCCACTTT.

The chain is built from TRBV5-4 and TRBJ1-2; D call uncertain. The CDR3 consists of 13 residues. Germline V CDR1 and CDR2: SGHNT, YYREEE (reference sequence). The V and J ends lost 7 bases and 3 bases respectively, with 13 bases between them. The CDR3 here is CASSQDVHYGYTF. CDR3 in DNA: TGTGCCAGCTCCCAAGACGTTCACTATGGCTACACCTTC.

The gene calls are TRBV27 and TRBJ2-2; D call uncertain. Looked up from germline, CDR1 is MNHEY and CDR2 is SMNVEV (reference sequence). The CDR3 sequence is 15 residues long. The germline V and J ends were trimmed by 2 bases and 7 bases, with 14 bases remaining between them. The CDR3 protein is CASSLVEAYHGELFF. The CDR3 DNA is TGTGCCAGCAGTTTAGTTGAAGCCTATCACGGGGAGCTGTTTTTT.

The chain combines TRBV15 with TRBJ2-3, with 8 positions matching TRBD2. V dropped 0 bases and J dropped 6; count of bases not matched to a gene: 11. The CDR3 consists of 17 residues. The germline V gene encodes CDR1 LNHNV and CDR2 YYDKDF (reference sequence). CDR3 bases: TGTGCCACCAGCAGAGATCTGGCAGCGGGAGAGCGGGATACGCAGTATTTT. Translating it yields CATSRDLAAGERDTQYF.

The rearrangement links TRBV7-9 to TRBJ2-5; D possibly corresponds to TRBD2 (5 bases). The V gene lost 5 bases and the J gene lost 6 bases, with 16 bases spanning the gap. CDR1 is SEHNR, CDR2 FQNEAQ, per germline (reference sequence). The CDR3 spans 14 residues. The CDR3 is CASSPLDSWKTQYF. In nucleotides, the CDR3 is TGTGCCAGCAGCCCCCTGGACTCATGGAAGACCCAGTACTTC.

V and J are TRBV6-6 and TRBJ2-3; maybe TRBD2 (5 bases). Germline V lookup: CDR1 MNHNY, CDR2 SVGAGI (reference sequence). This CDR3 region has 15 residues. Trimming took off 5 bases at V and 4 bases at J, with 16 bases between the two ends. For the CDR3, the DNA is TGTGCCAGCAGTCCCAGACGGGGTGGGGCAGATACGCAGTATTTT. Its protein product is CASSPRRGGADTQYF.

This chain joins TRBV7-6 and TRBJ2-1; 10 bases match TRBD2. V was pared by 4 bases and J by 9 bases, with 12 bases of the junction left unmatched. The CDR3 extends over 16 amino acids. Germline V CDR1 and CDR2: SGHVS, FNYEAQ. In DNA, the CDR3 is TGTGCCAGCAGCTCTGAGCGGGAGGGGGCTAGTAGTGAGCAGTTCTTC. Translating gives CASSSEREGASSEQFF. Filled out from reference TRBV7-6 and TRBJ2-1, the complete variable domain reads GAGVSQSPRYKVTKRGQDVALRCDPISGHVSLYWYRQALGQGPEFLTYFNYEAQQDKSGLPNDRFSAERPEGSISTLTIQRTEQRDSAMYRCASSSEREGASSEQFFGPGTRLTVL.

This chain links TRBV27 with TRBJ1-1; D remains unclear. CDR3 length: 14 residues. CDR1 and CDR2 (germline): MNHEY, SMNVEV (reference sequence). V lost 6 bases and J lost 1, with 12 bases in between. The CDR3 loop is CASRVVGWNTEAFF. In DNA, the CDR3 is TGTGCCAGCAGGGTTGTCGGTTGGAACACTGAAGCTTTCTTT.

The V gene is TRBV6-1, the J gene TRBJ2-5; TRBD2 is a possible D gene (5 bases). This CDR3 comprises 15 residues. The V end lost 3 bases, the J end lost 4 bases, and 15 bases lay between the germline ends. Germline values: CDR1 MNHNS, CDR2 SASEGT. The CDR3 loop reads CASSERVLARETQYF. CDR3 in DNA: TGTGCCAGCAGTGAGAGGGTCCTCGCCCGAGAGACCCAGTACTTC.

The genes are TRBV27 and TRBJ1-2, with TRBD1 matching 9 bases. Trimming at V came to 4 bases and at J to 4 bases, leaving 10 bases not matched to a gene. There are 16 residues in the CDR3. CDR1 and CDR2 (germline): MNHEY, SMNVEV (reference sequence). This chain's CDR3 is CASSWGQGRSSYGYTF. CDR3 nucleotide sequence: TGTGCCAGCAGTTGGGGACAGGGAAGGAGCAGCTATGGCTACACCTTC.

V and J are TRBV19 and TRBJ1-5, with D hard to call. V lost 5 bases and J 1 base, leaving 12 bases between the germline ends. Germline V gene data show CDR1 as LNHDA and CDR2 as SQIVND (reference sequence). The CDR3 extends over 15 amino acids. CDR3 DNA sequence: TGTGCCAGTAGTCTTACTGGGGTGAGCAATCAGCCCCAGCATTTT. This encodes CASSLTGVSNQPQHF.

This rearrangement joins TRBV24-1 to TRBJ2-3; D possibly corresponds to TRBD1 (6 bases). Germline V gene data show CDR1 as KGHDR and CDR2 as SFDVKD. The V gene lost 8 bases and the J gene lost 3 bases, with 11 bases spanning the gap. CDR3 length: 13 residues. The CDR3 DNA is TGTGCCACCATGGGGGCCAATACAGATACGCAGTATTTT. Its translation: CATMGANTDTQYF.

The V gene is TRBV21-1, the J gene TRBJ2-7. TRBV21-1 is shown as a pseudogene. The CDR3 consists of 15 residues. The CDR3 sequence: CASSSEHLFSYEQYF. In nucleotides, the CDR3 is TGTGCCAGCAGCAGCGAACACCTCTTCTCCTACGAGCAGTACTTC.

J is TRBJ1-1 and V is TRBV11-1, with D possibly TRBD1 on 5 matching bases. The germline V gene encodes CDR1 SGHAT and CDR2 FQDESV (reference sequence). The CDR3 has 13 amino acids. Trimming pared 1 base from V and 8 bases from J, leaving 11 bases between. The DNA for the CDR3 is TGTGCCAGCAGCTTAGTCGAGGGGAGAGAAGCTTTCTTT. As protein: CASSLVEGREAFF. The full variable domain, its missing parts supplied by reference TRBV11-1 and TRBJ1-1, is EAEVAQSPRYKITEKSQAVAFWCDPISGHATLYWYRQILGQGPELLVQFQDESVVDDSQLPKDRFSAERLKGVDSTLKIQPAELGDSAMYLCASSLVEGREAFFGQGTRLTVV.

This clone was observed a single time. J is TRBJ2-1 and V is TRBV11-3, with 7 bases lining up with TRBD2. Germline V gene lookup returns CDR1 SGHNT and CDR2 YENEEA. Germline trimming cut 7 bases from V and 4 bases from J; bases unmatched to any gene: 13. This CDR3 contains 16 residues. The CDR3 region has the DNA TGTGCCAGCAAGGGCGGGAAGGCGGGGGATTACAATGAGCAGTTCTTC. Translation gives CASKGGKAGDYNEQFF.

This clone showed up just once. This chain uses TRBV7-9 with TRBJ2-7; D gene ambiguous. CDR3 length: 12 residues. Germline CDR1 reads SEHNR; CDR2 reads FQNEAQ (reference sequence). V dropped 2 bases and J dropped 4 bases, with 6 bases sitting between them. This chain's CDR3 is CASSLTAYEQYF. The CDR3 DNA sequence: TGTGCCAGCAGCTTAACGGCGTACGAGCAGTACTTC.

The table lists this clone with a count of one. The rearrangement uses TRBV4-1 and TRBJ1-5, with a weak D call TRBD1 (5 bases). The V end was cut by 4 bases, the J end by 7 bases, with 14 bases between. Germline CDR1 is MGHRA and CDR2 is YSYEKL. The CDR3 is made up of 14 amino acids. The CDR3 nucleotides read TGCGCCAGCAGCCGCGACATTTCAGGGCAGCCCCAGCATTTT. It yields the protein CASSRDISGQPQHF.

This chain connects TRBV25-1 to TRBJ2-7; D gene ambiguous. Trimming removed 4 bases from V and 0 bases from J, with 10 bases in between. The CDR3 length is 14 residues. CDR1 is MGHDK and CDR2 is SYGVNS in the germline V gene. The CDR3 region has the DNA TGTGCCAGCAGTGGCAGCCCTCACTCCTACGAGCAGTACTTC. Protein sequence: CASSGSPHSYEQYF.

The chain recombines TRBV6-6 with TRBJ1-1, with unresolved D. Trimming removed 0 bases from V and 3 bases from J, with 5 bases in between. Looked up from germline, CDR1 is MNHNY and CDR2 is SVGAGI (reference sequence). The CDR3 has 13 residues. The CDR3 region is CASSYSLDTEAFF. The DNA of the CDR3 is TGTGCCAGCAGTTACTCTTTGGACACTGAAGCTTTCTTT.

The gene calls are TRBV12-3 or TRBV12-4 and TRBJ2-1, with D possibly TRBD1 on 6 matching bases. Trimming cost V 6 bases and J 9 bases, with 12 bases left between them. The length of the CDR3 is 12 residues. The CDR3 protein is CASSPDSPEQFF. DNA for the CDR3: TGTGCCAGCAGCCCGGACAGTCCTGAGCAGTTCTTC.

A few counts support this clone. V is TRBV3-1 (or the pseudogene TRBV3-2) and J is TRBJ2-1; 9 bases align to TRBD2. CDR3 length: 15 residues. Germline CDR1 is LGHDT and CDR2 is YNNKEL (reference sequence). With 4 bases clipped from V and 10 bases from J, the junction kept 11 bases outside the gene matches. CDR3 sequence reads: CASSLGSGSRGEQFF. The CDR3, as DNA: TGTGCCAGCAGCCTAGGTAGCGGGAGCCGTGGCGAGCAGTTCTTC.

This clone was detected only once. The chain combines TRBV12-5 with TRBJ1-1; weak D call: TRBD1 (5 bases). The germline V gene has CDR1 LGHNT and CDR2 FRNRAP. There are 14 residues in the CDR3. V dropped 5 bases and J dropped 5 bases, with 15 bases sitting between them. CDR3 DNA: TGTGCTAGTGGTGTCTCGGGGGAGAGGACTGAAGCTTTCTTT. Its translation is CASGVSGERTEAFF.

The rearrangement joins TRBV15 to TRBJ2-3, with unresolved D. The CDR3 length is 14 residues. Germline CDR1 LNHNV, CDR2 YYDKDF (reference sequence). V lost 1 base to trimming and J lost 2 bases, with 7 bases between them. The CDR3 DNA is TGTGCCACCAGCAGAGCTCAGGTCACAGATACGCAGTATTTT. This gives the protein CATSRAQVTDTQYF.

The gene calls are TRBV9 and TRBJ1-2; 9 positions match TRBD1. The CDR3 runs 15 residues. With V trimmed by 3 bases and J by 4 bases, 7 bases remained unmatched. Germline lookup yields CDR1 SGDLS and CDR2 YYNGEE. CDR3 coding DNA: TGTGCCAGCAGCGCATCCGGGACAGGGCCCTATGGCTACACCTTC. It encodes CASSASGTGPYGYTF.

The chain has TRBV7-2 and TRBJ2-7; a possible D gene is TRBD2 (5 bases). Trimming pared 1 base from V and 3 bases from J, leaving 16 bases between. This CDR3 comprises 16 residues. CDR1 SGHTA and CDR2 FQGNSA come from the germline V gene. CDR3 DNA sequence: TGTGCCAGCAGCTTAGGGTCGGCGGGTGGAGGCTACGAGCAGTACTTC. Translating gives CASSLGSAGGGYEQYF.

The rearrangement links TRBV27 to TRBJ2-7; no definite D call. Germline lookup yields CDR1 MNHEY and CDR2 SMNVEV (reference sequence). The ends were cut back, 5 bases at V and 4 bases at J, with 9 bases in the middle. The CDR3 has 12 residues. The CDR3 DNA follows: TGTGCCAGCAGTAAAAACACATACGAGCAGTACTTC. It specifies CASSKNTYEQYF.

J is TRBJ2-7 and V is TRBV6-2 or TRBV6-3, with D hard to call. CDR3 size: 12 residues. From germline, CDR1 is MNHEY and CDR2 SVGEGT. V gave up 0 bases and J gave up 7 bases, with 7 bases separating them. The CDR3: CASSYSAWEQYF. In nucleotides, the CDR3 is TGTGCCAGCAGTTACTCGGCGTGGGAGCAGTACTTC.